A selection of T cell receptor beta chains follows, all from one sample in a study of OX40 agonist ivuxolimab in advanced cancers. Using immunoSEQ multiplex PCR, the repertoire was profiled, and TCRdb retains in-frame clones only, with some absent. The top ten hold approximately 0.52% of the sample, which has some 110,000 clones, 75% to 95% seen once. The sample here was CD4+ or CD8+ T cells sorted from blood, taken in a trial of the OX40 agonist ivuxolimab. All receptors derive from an adult with an advanced solid tumor such as melanoma, head and neck, liver or kidney cancer. The CDR3 runs from the conserved cysteine through the conserved F or W. A D gene is named only where the DNA matches it firmly. Size tells how often a clone was seen (once, few, many) or the class of an expanded clone, and some rows leave it out.

.	TRBV28	TRBJ2-3	.	CASLKGTDTQYF	TGTGCCAGTCTTAAGGGCACAGATACGCAGTATTTT
.	TRBV2	TRBJ2-3	TRBD2	CASSDRGGKDTQYF	TGTGCCAGCAGTGATCGCGGGGGGAAGGATACGCAGTATTTT
.	TRBV28	TRBJ2-7	TRBD1	CASSLIMGTGSYEQYF	TGTGCCAGCAGTTTAATCATGGGGACAGGGTCCTACGAGCAGTACTTC
.	TRBV2	TRBJ2-2	.	CASSRNTGELFF	TGTGCCAGCAGTCGGAACACCGGGGAGCTGTTTTTT
.	TRBV9	TRBJ1-4	.	CASSSEIDRREKLFF	TGTGCCAGCAGCTCCGAGATCGACAGAAGAGAAAAACTGTTTTTT
.	TRBV29-1	TRBJ2-7	.	CSVVDGSYEQYF	TGCAGCGTTGTAGACGGCTCCTACGAGCAGTACTTC
few	TRBV18	TRBJ2-6	.	CASSLNSGANVLTF	TGTGCCAGCTCACTGAACTCTGGGGCCAACGTCCTGACTTTC
.	TRBV6-5	TRBJ2-5	.	CASSYALGQETQYF	TGTGCCAGCAGTTACGCACTGGGTCAAGAGACCCAGTACTTC
.	TRBV10-3	TRBJ2-3	.	CAISRDSYTDTQYF	TGTGCCATCAGTAGGGACTCCTACACAGATACGCAGTATTTT
once	TRBV6-5	TRBJ1-6	.	CASSQVDSPLHF	TGTGCCAGCAGCCAGGTTGATTCACCCCTCCACTTT
.	TRBV30	TRBJ2-3	.	CAWSIADTQYF	TGTGCCTGGAGTATCGCAGATACGCAGTATTTT
.	TRBV7-2	TRBJ1-3	TRBD1	CASSSGGAGGNTIYF	TGTGCCAGCAGCTCAGGGGGCGCGGGGGGAAACACCATATATTTT
.	TRBV27	TRBJ1-2	.	CASKEGPGSNYGYTF	TGTGCCAGCAAGGAGGGACCAGGCAGCAACTATGGCTACACCTTC
.	TRBV7-2	TRBJ1-2	TRBD1	CASSRGTGATYGYTF	TGTGCCAGCAGTCGTGGGACAGGGGCAACTTATGGCTACACCTTC
.	TRBV5-1	TRBJ1-2	.	CASSLGDASGYTF	TGCGCCAGCAGCTTGGGGGACGCATCCGGCTACACCTTC
once	TRBV7-2	TRBJ1-2	TRBD1	CASSSDRQGAGYTF	TGTGCCAGCAGCTCGGATAGACAGGGGGCTGGCTACACCTTC
.	TRBV2	TRBJ1-5	TRBD1	CASSPNRGRGGNQPQHF	TGTGCCAGCAGTCCAAACAGGGGGCGCGGAGGGAATCAGCCCCAGCATTTT